The T cell receptor beta chain under discussion was sequenced for a study of shared clonotypes between healthy human individuals. V lost 5 bases and J lost 1; bases outside the gene matches: 9. The CDR3 contains 16 residues. Per germline, CDR1 MNHEY and CDR2 SMNVEV (reference sequence). The study separated CD4+ cells into CD45RA+ naive and CD45RA-negative memory subsets. Clones were read by immunoSEQ multiplex PCR, and TCRdb kept only the in-frame ones, dropping some. The sample has about a million clones; roughly 80% are singletons. V usage is TRBV27 and J usage is TRBJ2-3, with TRBD2 matching over 7 bases. The sequenced material came from memory CD4+ T cells from PBMCs. The subset was: CD45RA-negative fraction. The origin of this receptor is a man between 18 and 35 years old in good health. Some clones in this sample may be carry-over from other donors' samples. The CDR3 region has the DNA TGTGCCAGCAGTAGGCGGGAGCCGACCCGCACAGATACGCAGTATTTT. It yields the protein CASSRREPTRTDTQYF.